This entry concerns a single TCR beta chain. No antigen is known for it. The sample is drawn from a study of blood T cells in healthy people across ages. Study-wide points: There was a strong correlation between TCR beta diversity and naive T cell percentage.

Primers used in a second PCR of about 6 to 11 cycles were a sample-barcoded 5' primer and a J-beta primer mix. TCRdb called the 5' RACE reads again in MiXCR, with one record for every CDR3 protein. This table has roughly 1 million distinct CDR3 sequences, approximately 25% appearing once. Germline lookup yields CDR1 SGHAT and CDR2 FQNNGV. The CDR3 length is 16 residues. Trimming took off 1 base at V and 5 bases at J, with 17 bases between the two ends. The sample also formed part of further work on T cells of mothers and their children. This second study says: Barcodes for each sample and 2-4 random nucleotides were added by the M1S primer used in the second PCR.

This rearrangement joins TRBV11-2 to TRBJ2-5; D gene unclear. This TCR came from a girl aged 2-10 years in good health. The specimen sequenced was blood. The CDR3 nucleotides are TGTGCCAGCAGCTTAGGATCGTGGCGTAGCCGGGAGACCCAGTACTTC. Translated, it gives CASSLGSWRSRETQYF.